What follows describes a single T cell receptor beta chain. The CDR3 runs to 15 residues. The J segment lost 3 bases and the V segment lost 4 bases, leaving 4 bases of the junction unmatched. CDR1 ENHRY and CDR2 SYGVKD come from the germline V gene. Per the original methods: Reference gene primer amplification in the assay estimated nucleated cell counts. The repertoire was sequenced with immunoSEQ multiplex PCR; TCRdb's copy has only in-frame clones and lacks some. V and J calls plus clone size are reproduced from that table; the DNA served to infer D and trimming. The sample includes hundreds of thousands of clones, 65% to 90% of them seen just once. The data belong to a study of blood T cell repertoires in COVID-19. Study information: Researchers got acute and convalescent COVID-19 samples from the United States, Italy and Spain.

Two negative PCRs, clearance, or symptom resolution were required of recovered Cohort 3 donors. The receptor's source is a man aged 35 to 55 who had recovered from COVID-19. Sequencing was done on a sample of PBMCs or T cells enriched from blood (not recorded which). The rearrangement joins TRBV10-3 to TRBJ2-3, with 10 bases lining up with TRBD2. The DNA for the CDR3 is TGTGCCATCAGTGTTAGCGGGGGGACAACAGATACGCAGTATTTT. It codes for CAISVSGGTTDTQYF.